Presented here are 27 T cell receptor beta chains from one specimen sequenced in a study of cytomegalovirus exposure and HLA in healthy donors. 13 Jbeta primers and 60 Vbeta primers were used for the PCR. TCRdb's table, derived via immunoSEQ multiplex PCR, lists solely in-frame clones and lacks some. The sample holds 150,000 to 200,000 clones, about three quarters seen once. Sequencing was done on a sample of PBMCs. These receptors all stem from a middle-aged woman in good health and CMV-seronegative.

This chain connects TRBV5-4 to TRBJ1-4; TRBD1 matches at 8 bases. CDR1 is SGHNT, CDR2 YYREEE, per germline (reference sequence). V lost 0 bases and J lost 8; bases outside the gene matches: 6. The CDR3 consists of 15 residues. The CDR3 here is CASSLGQGIGEKLFF. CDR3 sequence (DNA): TGTGCCAGCAGCTTGGGACAGGGGATAGGGGAAAAACTGTTTTTT.

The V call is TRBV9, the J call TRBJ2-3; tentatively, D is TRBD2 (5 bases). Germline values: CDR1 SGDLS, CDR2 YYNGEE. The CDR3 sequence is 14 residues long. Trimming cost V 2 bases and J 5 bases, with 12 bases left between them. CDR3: CASSVSGSQDTQYF. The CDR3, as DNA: TGTGCCAGCAGCGTTTCTGGGAGTCAAGATACGCAGTATTTT.

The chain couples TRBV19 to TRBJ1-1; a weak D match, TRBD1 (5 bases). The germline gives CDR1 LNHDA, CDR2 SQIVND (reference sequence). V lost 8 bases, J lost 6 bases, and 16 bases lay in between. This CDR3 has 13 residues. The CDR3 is CASYGGVSPEAFF. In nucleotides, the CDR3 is TGTGCCAGTTACGGAGGGGTTAGCCCTGAAGCTTTCTTT.

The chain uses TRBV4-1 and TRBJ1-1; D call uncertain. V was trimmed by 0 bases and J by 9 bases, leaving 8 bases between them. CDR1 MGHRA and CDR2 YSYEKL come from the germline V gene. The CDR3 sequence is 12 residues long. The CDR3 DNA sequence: TGCGCCAGCAGCCAAGAGGCCCAGAAAGCTTTCTTT. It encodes CASSQEAQKAFF.

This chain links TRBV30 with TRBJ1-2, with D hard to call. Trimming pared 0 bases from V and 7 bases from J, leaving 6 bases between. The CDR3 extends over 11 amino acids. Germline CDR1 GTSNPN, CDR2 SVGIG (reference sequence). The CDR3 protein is CAWSVGLGYTF. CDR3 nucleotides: TGTGCCTGGAGTGTAGGACTTGGCTACACCTTC.

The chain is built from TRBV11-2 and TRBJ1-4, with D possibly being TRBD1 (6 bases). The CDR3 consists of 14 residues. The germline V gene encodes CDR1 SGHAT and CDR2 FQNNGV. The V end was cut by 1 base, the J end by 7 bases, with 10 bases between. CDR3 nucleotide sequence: TGTGCCAGCAGCTTAGCAGGGGCTCGTGAAAAACTGTTTTTT. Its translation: CASSLAGAREKLFF.

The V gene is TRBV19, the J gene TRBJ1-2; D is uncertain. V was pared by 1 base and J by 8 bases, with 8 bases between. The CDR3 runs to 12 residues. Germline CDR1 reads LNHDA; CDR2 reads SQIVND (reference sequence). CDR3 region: CASSIGGRGYTF. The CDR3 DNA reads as TGTGCCAGTAGTATAGGAGGGCGCGGCTACACCTTC.

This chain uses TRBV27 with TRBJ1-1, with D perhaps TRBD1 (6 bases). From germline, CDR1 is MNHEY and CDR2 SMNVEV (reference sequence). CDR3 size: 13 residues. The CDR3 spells CAAGGSRNTEAFF. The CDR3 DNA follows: TGTGCGGCGGGGGGCAGCCGGAACACTGAAGCTTTCTTT.

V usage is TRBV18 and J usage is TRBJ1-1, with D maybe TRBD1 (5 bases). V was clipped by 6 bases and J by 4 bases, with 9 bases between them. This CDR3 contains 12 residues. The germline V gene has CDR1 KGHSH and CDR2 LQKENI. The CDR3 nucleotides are TGTGCCAGCTCCCCGGGGGTCACTGAAGCTTTCTTT. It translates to CASSPGVTEAFF.

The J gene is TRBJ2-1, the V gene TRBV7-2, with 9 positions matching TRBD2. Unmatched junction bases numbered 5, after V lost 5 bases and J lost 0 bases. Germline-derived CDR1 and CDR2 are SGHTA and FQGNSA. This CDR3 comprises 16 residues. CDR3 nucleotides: TGTGCCAGCAGCCTCGAACTAGCGGGCTCCTACAATGAGCAGTTCTTC. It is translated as CASSLELAGSYNEQFF.

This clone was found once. The CDR3 region has the DNA TGTGCCAGTAGCCCCCGGGTTGGGTACACTGAAGCTTTCTTT. Its protein product is CASSPRVGYTEAFF. The V and J genes are TRBV19 and TRBJ1-1; D is unclear. The germline gives CDR1 LNHDA, CDR2 SQIVND (reference sequence). V lost 6 bases, J lost 3 bases, and 14 bases lay in between. This CDR3 comprises 14 residues.

This CDR3 reads CATSSHRGSQYF. The DNA for the CDR3 is TGTGCCACCAGCTCACACAGGGGGTCTCAATATTTT. The V call is TRBV15, the J call TRBJ2-3; 8 bases agree with TRBD1. The trim removed 5 bases at V and 15 bases at J, leaving 10 bases unmatched. CDR3 size: 12 residues. Germline assignment: CDR1 LNHNV and CDR2 YYDKDF (reference sequence). Full variable domain (rest looked up from reference TRBV15 and TRBJ2-3): DAMVIQNPRYQVTQFGKPVTLSCSQTLNHNVMYWYQQKSSQAPKLLFHYYDKDFNNEADTPDNFQSRRPNTSFCFLDIRSPGLGDTAMYLCATSSHRGSQYFGPGTRLTVL.

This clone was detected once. The CDR3 sequence is CASSERTEAFF. The CDR3 nucleotides read TGTGCCAGCAGTGAGAGGACTGAAGCTTTCTTT. V and J are TRBV2 and TRBJ1-1; D is uncertain. The germline gives CDR1 SNHLY, CDR2 FYNNEI. The V end was cut by 3 bases, the J end by 5 bases, with 4 bases between. The CDR3 length is 11 residues.

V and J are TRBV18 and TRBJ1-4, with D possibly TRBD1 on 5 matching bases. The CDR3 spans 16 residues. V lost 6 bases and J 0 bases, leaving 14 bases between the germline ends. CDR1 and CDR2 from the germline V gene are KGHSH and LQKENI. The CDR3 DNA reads TGTGCCAGCTCTACAGGTTCCCTCGCAACTAATGAAAAACTGTTTTTT. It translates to CASSTGSLATNEKLFF. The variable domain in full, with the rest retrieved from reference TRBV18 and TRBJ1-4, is NAGVMQNPRHLVRRRGQEARLRCSPMKGHSHVYWYRQLPEEGLKFMVYLQKENIIDESGMPKERFSAEFPKEGPSILRIQQVVRGDSAAYFCASSTGSLATNEKLFFGSGTQLSVL.

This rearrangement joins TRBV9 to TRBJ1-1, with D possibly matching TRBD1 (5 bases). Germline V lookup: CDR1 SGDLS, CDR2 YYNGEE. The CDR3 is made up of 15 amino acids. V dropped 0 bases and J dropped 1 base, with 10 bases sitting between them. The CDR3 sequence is CASSVVQGGNTEAFF. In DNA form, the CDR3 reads TGTGCCAGCAGCGTAGTTCAGGGAGGGAACACTGAAGCTTTCTTT.

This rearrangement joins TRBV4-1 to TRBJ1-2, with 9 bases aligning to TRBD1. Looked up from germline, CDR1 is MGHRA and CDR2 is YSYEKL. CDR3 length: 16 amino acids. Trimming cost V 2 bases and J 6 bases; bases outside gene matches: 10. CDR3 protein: CASSQLGTGKINGYTF. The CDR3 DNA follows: TGCGCCAGCAGCCAACTCGGGACAGGGAAGATAAATGGCTACACCTTC.

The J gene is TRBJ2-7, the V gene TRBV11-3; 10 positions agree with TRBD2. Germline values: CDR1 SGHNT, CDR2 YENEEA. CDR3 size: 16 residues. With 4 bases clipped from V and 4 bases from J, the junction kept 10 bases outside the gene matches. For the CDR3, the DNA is TGTGCCAGCAGCTATAGCATCCGGACTAGCGGTTACGAGCAGTACTTC. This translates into CASSYSIRTSGYEQYF.

The CDR3 loop reads CASSPRTSGETQYF. CDR3 nucleotides: TGCGCCAGCAGCCCTCGGACTAGCGGAGAGACCCAGTACTTC. This rearrangement joins TRBV4-3 to TRBJ2-5; 10 nucleotides align to TRBD2. The CDR3 is 14 amino acids. Germline V gene lookup returns CDR1 LGHNA and CDR2 YSLEER. The trim removed 4 bases at V and 4 bases at J, leaving 3 bases unmatched.

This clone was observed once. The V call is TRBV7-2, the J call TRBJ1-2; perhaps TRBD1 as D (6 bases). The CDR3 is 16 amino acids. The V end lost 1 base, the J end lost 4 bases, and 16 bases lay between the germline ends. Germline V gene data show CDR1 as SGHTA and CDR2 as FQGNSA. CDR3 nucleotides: TGTGCCAGCAGCTTAGAGGTACCGGGGGGCGGCTATGGCTACACCTTC. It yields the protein CASSLEVPGGGYGYTF.

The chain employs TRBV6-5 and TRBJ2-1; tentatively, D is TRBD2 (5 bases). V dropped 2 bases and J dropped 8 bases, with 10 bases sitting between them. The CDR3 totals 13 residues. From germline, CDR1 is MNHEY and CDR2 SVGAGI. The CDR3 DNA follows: TGTGCCAGCAGTTACAGGGTCGGGGATGAGCAGTTCTTC. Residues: CASSYRVGDEQFF.

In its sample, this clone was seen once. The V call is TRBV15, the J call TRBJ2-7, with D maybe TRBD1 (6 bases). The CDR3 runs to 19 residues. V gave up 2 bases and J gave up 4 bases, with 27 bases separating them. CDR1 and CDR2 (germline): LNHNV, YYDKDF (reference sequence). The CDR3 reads CATSRSHTGHRAFNYEQYF. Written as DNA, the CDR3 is TGTGCCACCAGCAGATCCCATACGGGACACCGGGCTTTCAATTACGAGCAGTACTTC. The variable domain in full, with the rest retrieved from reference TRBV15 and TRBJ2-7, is DAMVIQNPRYQVTQFGKPVTLSCSQTLNHNVMYWYQQKSSQAPKLLFHYYDKDFNNEADTPDNFQSRRPNTSFCFLDIRSPGLGDTAMYLCATSRSHTGHRAFNYEQYFGPGTRLTVT.

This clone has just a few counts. Here the CDR3 DNA reads TGTGCCAGCAGTGAAGTGGGGCAGCCGGGCGTAGTTGGCTACACCTTC. As protein: CASSEVGQPGVVGYTF. The genes are TRBV2 and TRBJ1-2; D perhaps matches TRBD1 (5 bases). Germline assignment: CDR1 SNHLY and CDR2 FYNNEI. V was clipped by 1 base and J by 7 bases, with 19 bases between them. The CDR3 length is 16 residues.

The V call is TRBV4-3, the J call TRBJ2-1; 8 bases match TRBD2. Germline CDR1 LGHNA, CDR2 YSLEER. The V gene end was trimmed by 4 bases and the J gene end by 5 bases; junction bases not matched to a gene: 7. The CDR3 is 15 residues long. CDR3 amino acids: CASSPLGTRNNEQFF. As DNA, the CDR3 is TGCGCCAGCAGCCCCCTAGGGACTAGAAACAATGAGCAGTTCTTC.

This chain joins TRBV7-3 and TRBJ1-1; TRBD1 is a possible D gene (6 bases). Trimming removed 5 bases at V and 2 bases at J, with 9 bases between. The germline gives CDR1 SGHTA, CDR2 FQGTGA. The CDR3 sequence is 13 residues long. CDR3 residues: CASSLRGNTEAFF. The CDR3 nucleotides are TGTGCCAGCAGCCTCAGGGGAAACACTGAAGCTTTCTTT. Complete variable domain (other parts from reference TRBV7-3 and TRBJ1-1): GAGVSQTPSNKVTEKGKYVELRCDPISGHTALYWYRQSLGQGPEFLIYFQGTGAADDSGLPNDRFFAVRPEGSVSTLKIQRTERGDSAVYLCASSLRGNTEAFFGQGTRLTVV.

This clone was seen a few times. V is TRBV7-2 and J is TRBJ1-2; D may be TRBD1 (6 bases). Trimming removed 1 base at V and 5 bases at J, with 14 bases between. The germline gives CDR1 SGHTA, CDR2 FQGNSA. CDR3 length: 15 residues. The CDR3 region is CASSLETGREYGYTF. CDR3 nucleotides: TGTGCCAGCAGCTTAGAAACAGGGAGGGAGTATGGCTACACCTTC.

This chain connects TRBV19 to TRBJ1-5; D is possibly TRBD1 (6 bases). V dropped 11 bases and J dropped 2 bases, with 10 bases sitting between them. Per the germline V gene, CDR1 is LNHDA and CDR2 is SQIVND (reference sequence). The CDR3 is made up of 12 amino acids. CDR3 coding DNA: TGTGCCGGATCAGGGGGCAATCAGCCCCAGCATTTT. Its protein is CAGSGGNQPQHF.

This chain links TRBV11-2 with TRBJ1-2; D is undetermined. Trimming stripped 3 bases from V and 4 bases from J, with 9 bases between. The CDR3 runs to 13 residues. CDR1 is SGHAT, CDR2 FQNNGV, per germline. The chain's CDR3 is CASSFGQVYGYTF. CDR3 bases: TGTGCCAGCAGCTTTGGCCAGGTCTATGGCTACACCTTC.